The rows below give T cell receptor beta chains drawn from one sample of a study of CD8+ T cells in alopecia areata. Method: immunoSEQ multiplex PCR; TCRdb's copy keeps in-frame clones and lacks some. The sample yields a few hundred thousand clones, around two fifths seen once. The sample in question was CD4+ T cells sorted from blood, obtained at approximately week 30, from a patient treated with tofacitinib. Receptors originate from a human donor with alopecia areata. CDR3s include the opening cysteine and the closing phenylalanine or tryptophan. A D gene is named only where the DNA matches it firmly. Expanded clones are given a class, and other clones once, few, many or no size at all.

J gene: TRBJ1-2; V gene: TRBV2; D gene: TRBD1; clone size: NA; CDR3 DNA: TGTGCCAGCAGTGACCAGACAGGGTCCTATGGCTACACCTTC; CDR3 protein: CASSDQTGSYGYTF
J gene: TRBJ2-1; V gene: TRBV4-1; D gene: TRBD2; clone size: NA; CDR3 DNA: TGCGCCAGCAGCCAAGTCCTCTCTGGGAGCGGGAGGGCCCGAGAGCAGTTCTTC; CDR3 protein: CASSQVLSGSGRAREQFF
J gene: TRBJ1-5; V gene: TRBV6-6; D gene: NA; clone size: NA; CDR3 DNA: TGTGCCAGCAGTTCCGGGCTTAAGGGCAATCAGCCCCAGCATTTT; CDR3 protein: CASSSGLKGNQPQHF
J gene: TRBJ2-2; V gene: TRBV29-1; D gene: TRBD2; clone size: NA; CDR3 DNA: TGCAGCGTCCGGGACTACCCCGGGGAGCTGTTTTTT; CDR3 protein: CSVRDYPGELFF
J gene: TRBJ2-1; V gene: TRBV29-1; D gene: NA; clone size: few; CDR3 DNA: TGCAGCGTTGTGGAGGCGGTCTCCTACAATGAGCAGTTCTTC; CDR3 protein: CSVVEAVSYNEQFF
J gene: TRBJ1-6; V gene: TRBV11-2; D gene: TRBD1; clone size: NA; CDR3 DNA: TGTGCCAGCAGCGCTTGGACAGGGACTTCACCCCTCCACTTT; CDR3 protein: CASSAWTGTSPLHF
J gene: TRBJ2-3; V gene: TRBV5-6; D gene: NA; clone size: NA; CDR3 DNA: TGTGCCAGCAGCCACGTAGACAGACCAAGCACAGATACGCAGTATTTT; CDR3 protein: CASSHVDRPSTDTQYF
J gene: TRBJ2-3; V gene: TRBV7-9; D gene: TRBD1; clone size: NA; CDR3 DNA: TGTGCCAGCAGCCGGGACAGGGAAGTGGATACGCAGTATTTT; CDR3 protein: CASSRDREVDTQYF
J gene: TRBJ1-5; V gene: TRBV7-9; D gene: NA; clone size: NA; CDR3 DNA: TGTGCCAGCAGCCCAGTGGGGGGTCGCGATCAGCCCCAGCATTTT; CDR3 protein: CASSPVGGRDQPQHF
J gene: TRBJ2-5; V gene: TRBV30; D gene: NA; clone size: few; CDR3 DNA: TGTGCCTGGAGTCCGGACATTCGGGAGACCCAGTACTTC; CDR3 protein: CAWSPDIRETQYF
J gene: TRBJ2-6; V gene: TRBV18; D gene: NA; clone size: few; CDR3 DNA: TGTGCCAGCTCACCTCGCGGGGCTGGGGCCAACGTCCTGACTTTC; CDR3 protein: CASSPRGAGANVLTF
J gene: TRBJ2-7; V gene: TRBV27; D gene: TRBD1; clone size: many; CDR3 DNA: TGTGCCAGCAGCATACGCACACAGGGGTTTTACGAGCAGTACTTC; CDR3 protein: CASSIRTQGFYEQYF
J gene: TRBJ2-3; V gene: TRBV11-2; D gene: TRBD2; clone size: once; CDR3 DNA: TGTGCCAGCAGCCCCGATGGGCGGGGGGGCACAGATACGCAGTATTTT; CDR3 protein: CASSPDGRGGTDTQYF
J gene: TRBJ2-2; V gene: TRBV5-1; D gene: NA; clone size: NA; CDR3 DNA: TGCGCCAGCAGCTTGACCCTATTCAGGGACACCGGGGAGCTGTTTTTT; CDR3 protein: CASSLTLFRDTGELFF
J gene: TRBJ2-3; V gene: TRBV6-6; D gene: NA; clone size: NA; CDR3 DNA: TGTGCCAGCAGCCCGGGCACAGATACGCAGTATTTT; CDR3 protein: CASSPGTDTQYF
J gene: TRBJ2-2; V gene: TRBV4-2; D gene: NA; clone size: few; CDR3 DNA: TGTGCCAGCAGCGACCGGGACTACACCGGGGAGCTGTTTTTT; CDR3 protein: CASSDRDYTGELFF
J gene: TRBJ2-3; V gene: TRBV14; D gene: NA; clone size: few; CDR3 DNA: TGTGCCAGCAGCCTCGAACATCACCGCACAGATACGCAGTATTTT; CDR3 protein: CASSLEHHRTDTQYF
J gene: TRBJ2-3; V gene: TRBV11-2; D gene: NA; clone size: NA; CDR3 DNA: TGTGCCAGCAGCTGGGGGCCAGATACGCAGTATTTT; CDR3 protein: CASSWGPDTQYF
J gene: TRBJ2-6; V gene: TRBV4-2; D gene: TRBD2; clone size: few; CDR3 DNA: TGTGCCAGCAGCCAAGCACTAGCGTCTGGGGCCAACGTCCTGACTTTC; CDR3 protein: CASSQALASGANVLTF
J gene: TRBJ1-2; V gene: TRBV5-1; D gene: NA; clone size: few; CDR3 DNA: TGCGCCAGCAGCTTGAAACGGGCTAACTATGGCTACACCTTC; CDR3 protein: CASSLKRANYGYTF
J gene: TRBJ1-2; V gene: TRBV25-1; D gene: NA; clone size: NA; CDR3 DNA: TGTGCCAGCAGTGAATTGGACAGAGAGGGTTCCTATGGCTACACCTTC; CDR3 protein: CASSELDREGSYGYTF
J gene: TRBJ1-2; V gene: TRBV29-1; D gene: NA; clone size: NA; CDR3 DNA: TGCAGCGTTGGCAGAGGAGGCTACACCTTC; CDR3 protein: CSVGRGGYTF
J gene: TRBJ2-3; V gene: TRBV10-3; D gene: NA; clone size: NA; CDR3 DNA: TGTGCCATCAGTGAGTTGGGCCCGGAGAGCAGGTTCGATACGCAGTATTTT; CDR3 protein: CAISELGPESRFDTQYF